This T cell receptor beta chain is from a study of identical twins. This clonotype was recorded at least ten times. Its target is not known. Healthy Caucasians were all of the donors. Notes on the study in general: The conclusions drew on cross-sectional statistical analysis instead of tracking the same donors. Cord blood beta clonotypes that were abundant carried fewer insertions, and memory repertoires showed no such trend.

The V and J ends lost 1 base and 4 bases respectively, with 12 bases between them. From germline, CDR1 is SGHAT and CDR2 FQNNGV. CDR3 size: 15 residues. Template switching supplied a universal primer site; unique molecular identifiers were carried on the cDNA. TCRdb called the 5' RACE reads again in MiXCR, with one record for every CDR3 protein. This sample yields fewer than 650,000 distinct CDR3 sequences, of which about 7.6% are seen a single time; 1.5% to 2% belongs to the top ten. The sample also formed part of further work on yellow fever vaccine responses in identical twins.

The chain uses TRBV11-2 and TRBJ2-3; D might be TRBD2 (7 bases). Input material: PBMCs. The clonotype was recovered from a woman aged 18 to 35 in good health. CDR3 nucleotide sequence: TGTGCCAGCAGCTTAGGGGGGGGGCGGGCAGATACGCAGTATTTT. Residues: CASSLGGGRADTQYF.